A single T cell receptor (beta chain) is shown here with its context. Its antigen is currently unknown. Sequencing was performed with immunoSEQ multiplex PCR; in TCRdb, only in-frame clones are kept and a portion is missing. The sample has about 160,000 clones, around 93% seen once; the top ten hold around 2%. The data derive from a study of T cell responses to AZD1222 COVID-19 vaccine. Study-wide results and limits: Unmutated regions of variants are reportedly targeted by nearly half of spike-specific TCRs. Recipients of two AZD1222 doses showed rising Spike-specific TCR breadth and depth.

CDR3 size: 12 residues. The V end was cut by 6 bases, the J end by 12 bases, with 14 bases between. Germline V gene data show CDR1 as SGHAT and CDR2 as FQNNGV. This clonotype originated in an adult in good health. The chain links TRBV11-2 to TRBJ2-2; D remains ambiguous. Sequences were derived from peripheral blood, sampled on day 0 of AZD1222 vaccination. CDR3 sequence: CASRRPGSQLFF. CDR3 nucleotides: TGTGCCAGCAGACGCCCCGGCTCTCAGCTGTTTTTT.